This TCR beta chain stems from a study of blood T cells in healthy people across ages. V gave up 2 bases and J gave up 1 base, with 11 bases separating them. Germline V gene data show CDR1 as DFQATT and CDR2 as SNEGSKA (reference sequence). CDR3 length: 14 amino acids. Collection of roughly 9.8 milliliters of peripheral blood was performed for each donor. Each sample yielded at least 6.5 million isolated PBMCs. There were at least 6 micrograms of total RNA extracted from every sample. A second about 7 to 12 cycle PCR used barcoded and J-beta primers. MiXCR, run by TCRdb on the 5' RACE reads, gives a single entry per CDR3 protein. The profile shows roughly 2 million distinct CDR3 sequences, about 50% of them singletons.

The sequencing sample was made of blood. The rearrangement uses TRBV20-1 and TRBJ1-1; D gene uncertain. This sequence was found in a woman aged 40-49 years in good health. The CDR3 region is CSARWSRTNTEAFF. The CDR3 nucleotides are TGCAGTGCTAGATGGAGCAGGACGAACACTGAAGCTTTCTTT.